The 14 T cell receptor beta chains below were found in one sample sequenced in a study of T cells in localized non-small cell lung cancer. Generated by immunoSEQ multiplex PCR, the TCRdb table keeps only in-frame clones and is missing some. The top ten clones hold 4.6% of a sample with about 5,000 clones, approximately 30% of them seen once. The specimen comprised lung tumor tissue, sampled before any cancer treatment. These receptors all stem from a man aged 40-75 years with stage III squamous cell lung carcinoma.

The chain carries TRBV14 and TRBJ1-2, with a tentative D call TRBD1 (6 bases). V gave up 0 bases and J gave up 4 bases, with 12 bases separating them. CDR3 length: 15 residues. CDR1 is SGHDN, CDR2 FVKESK, per germline. The CDR3 loop is CASSQDSRTAYGYTF. In DNA, the CDR3 is TGTGCCAGCAGCCAAGATTCTAGGACAGCCTATGGCTACACCTTC.

This clone occurred a few times. The J gene is TRBJ2-1, the V gene TRBV11-3; TRBD1 matches at 11 bases. Germline values: CDR1 SGHNT, CDR2 YENEEA. V lost 7 bases, J lost 6 bases, and 8 bases stayed unmatched. This CDR3 comprises 15 residues. The CDR3 nucleotides read TGTGCCAGCATAACCCGGGACAGGGGGTCCAATGAGCAGTTCTTC. Translation: CASITRDRGSNEQFF.

This clone turned up a few times. This rearrangement joins TRBV10-3 to TRBJ1-1; D possibly corresponds to TRBD1 (6 bases). Germline V gene data show CDR1 as ENHRY and CDR2 as SYGVKD. V lost 6 bases and J 3 bases, leaving 11 bases between the germline ends. This CDR3 has 13 amino acids. The CDR3 is CAIRDRRDTEAFF. In DNA, the CDR3 is TGTGCCATCAGGGACAGAAGAGACACTGAAGCTTTCTTT.

The chain uses TRBV12-5 and TRBJ1-2; D possibly corresponds to TRBD1 (5 bases). The V and J ends lost 6 bases and 7 bases respectively, with 18 bases between them. CDR3 size: 14 residues. The germline CDR1 and CDR2 sequences are LGHNT and FRNRAP. CDR3 sequence (DNA): TGTGCTAGTGGATCAGGGTATATACGTGGTGGCTACACCTTC. Translated, it gives CASGSGYIRGGYTF.

This chain uses TRBV6-7 with TRBJ2-7; TRBD1 is a possible D gene (5 bases). TRBV6-7 is noted as an ORF with a role that remains uncertain. This CDR3 has 11 residues. V gave up 7 bases and J gave up 3 bases, with 7 bases separating them. CDR3 sequence reads: CASNQGYEQYF. The CDR3 DNA reads TGTGCCAGCAATCAGGGCTACGAGCAGTACTTC.

This clone counts as medium-sized (0.01 to 0.1%). V usage is TRBV11-3 and J usage is TRBJ2-5; D ambiguous. CDR1 is SGHNT and CDR2 is YENEEA in the germline V gene. This CDR3 contains 14 residues. Trimming removed 7 bases from V and 4 bases from J, with 16 bases in between. The CDR3 sequence is CASNLPGQGETQYF. CDR3 bases: TGTGCCAGCAATCTCCCCGGGCAAGGAGAGACCCAGTACTTC.

There are a few counts of this clone. V usage is TRBV11-3 and J usage is TRBJ2-1; D is perhaps TRBD1 (6 bases). V was clipped by 5 bases and J by 0 bases, with 11 bases between them. Germline CDR1 and CDR2: SGHNT and YENEEA. CDR3 length equals 15 residues. For the CDR3, the DNA is TGTGCCAGCAGCCCCAGGGGAAGCTCCTACAATGAGCAGTTCTTC. It yields the protein CASSPRGSSYNEQFF.

The chain uses TRBV9 and TRBJ2-1; 7 bases are shared with TRBD2. Germline-derived CDR1 and CDR2 are SGDLS and YYNGEE. The CDR3 length is 14 residues. The V segment lost 0 bases and the J segment 6 bases; nucleotides outside the gene matches: 3. The CDR3 spells CASSVEGLGNEQFF. The CDR3 DNA reads as TGTGCCAGCAGCGTAGAAGGACTAGGCAATGAGCAGTTCTTC.

The chain joins TRBV12-5 to TRBJ1-5, with D possibly being TRBD1 (6 bases). The germline V gene has CDR1 LGHNT and CDR2 FRNRAP. The CDR3 has 15 amino acids. Trimming removed 1 base from V and 1 base from J, with 8 bases in between. CDR3 region: CASGLGTGSNQPQHF. For the CDR3, the DNA is TGTGCTAGTGGTTTGGGAACAGGGAGCAATCAGCCCCAGCATTTT.

The CDR3 nucleotides are TGTGCCAGTAGACAGGGGGCCGGGTACGAGCAGTACTTC. It is translated as CASRQGAGYEQYF. This rearrangement joins TRBV19 to TRBJ2-7; 9 positions match TRBD1. This CDR3 contains 13 residues. V shed 6 bases and J 4 bases; nucleotides not matched to a gene: 4. Germline V gives CDR1 LNHDA, CDR2 SQIVND (reference sequence).

The chain has TRBV7-2 and TRBJ1-1; D is perhaps TRBD1 (5 bases). Germline V gene lookup returns CDR1 SGHTA and CDR2 FQGNSA. CDR3 size: 13 residues. The V and J ends lost 1 base and 4 bases respectively, with 7 bases between them. CDR3 coding DNA: TGTGCCAGCAGCTTAGGGACACTCACTGAAGCTTTCTTT. This codes for CASSLGTLTEAFF.

This clone has a handful of counts. The chain uses TRBV11-3 and TRBJ1-4; 7 positions agree with TRBD1. Germline V gives CDR1 SGHNT, CDR2 YENEEA. V gave up 7 bases and J gave up 3 bases; unmatched junction bases: 5. The CDR3 consists of 14 residues. The CDR3 reads CASTQGSANEKLFF. DNA for the CDR3: TGTGCCAGCACACAGGGGTCGGCTAATGAAAAACTGTTTTTT.

By share of the sample, this clone is medium-sized. V gene TRBV4-1 combines with J gene TRBJ1-2, with D unclear. Germline-derived CDR1 and CDR2 are MGHRA and YSYEKL. The ends were cut back, 0 bases at V and 4 bases at J, with 6 bases in the middle. The CDR3 runs 13 residues. In DNA, the CDR3 is TGCGCCAGCAGCCAAGATGTTTTCTATGGCTACACCTTC. It is translated as CASSQDVFYGYTF.

The V call is TRBV9, the J call TRBJ2-4, with 7 positions matching TRBD2. Looked up from germline, CDR1 is SGDLS and CDR2 is YYNGEE. The CDR3 loop spans 14 amino acids. With V trimmed by 2 bases and J by 6 bases, 5 bases remained unmatched. The CDR3 region is CASSVAGVGNIQYF. The CDR3 nucleotides are TGTGCCAGCAGCGTGGCGGGGGTTGGAAACATTCAGTACTTC.